The 5 T cell receptor beta chains below were found in one sample sequenced in a study of spatial heterogeneity in lung cancer. Study conclusions and caveats: In tumors, expanded intratumoral alpha and beta TCR counts tracked mutation counts.

For these receptors, no antigen is known. Time point of the sample: sample taken at primary tumor resection. TCRdb processed the 5' RACE reads anew with MiXCR; each CDR3 protein has one entry. This table holds 12,000 to 15,000 distinct CDR3 sequences, about 4.4% found once. The source material was lung tumor tissue, sampled at surgery. These receptors came from a female donor with early-stage non-small cell lung cancer.

This clonotype was seen at least ten times. The chain combines TRBV14 with TRBJ2-1; 10 nucleotides align to TRBD2. Germline trimming cut 0 bases from V and 5 bases from J; bases unmatched to any gene: 7. Germline lookup yields CDR1 SGHDN and CDR2 FVKESK. The CDR3 totals 17 residues. The CDR3 spells CASSQDLGGLADNEQFF. The CDR3 DNA follows: TGTGCCAGCAGCCAAGATCTCGGCGGACTAGCGGACAATGAGCAGTTCTTC.

This clonotype was seen a handful of times. This rearrangement joins TRBV20-1 to TRBJ2-4; 8 bases line up with TRBD2. V dropped 0 bases and J dropped 8; count of bases not matched to a gene: 6. The CDR3 is 14 residues long. The germline CDR1 and CDR2 sequences are DFQATT and SNEGSKA (reference sequence). CDR3 DNA sequence: TGCAGTGCTAGAGAGAGCGGGGGCTCGGACATTCAGTACTTC. Its translation: CSARESGGSDIQYF.

This clonotype came up a few times. The chain joins TRBV7-9 to TRBJ1-1; no clear D gene. Trimming pared 3 bases from V and 10 bases from J, leaving 24 bases between. Germline V CDR1 and CDR2: SEHNR, FQNEAQ (reference sequence). The CDR3 covers 16 residues. CDR3 bases: TGTGCCAGCAGCTTTTTTTCTTACCAAGGCACCGGCTCAGCTTTCTTT. It specifies CASSFFSYQGTGSAFF.

This clonotype was counted between two and nine times. The V and J genes are TRBV7-9 and TRBJ2-1; D might be TRBD2 (5 bases). CDR1 is SEHNR and CDR2 is FQNEAQ in the germline V gene (reference sequence). V was cut by 10 bases and J by 12 bases, with 25 bases left in between. This CDR3 contains 14 residues. This CDR3 reads CAIPDGLRVRAQFF. The CDR3 nucleotides read TGTGCCATCCCGGACGGCTTGCGGGTTCGTGCGCAGTTCTTC.

This clonotype was seen a handful of times. The CDR3 protein is CASSAGPGEKLFF. CDR3 nucleotide sequence: TGTGCCAGCAGCGCGGGACCTGGAGAAAAACTGTTTTTT. The V and J genes are TRBV5-5 and TRBJ1-4; possibly TRBD1 for D (5 bases). The V gene lost 4 bases and the J gene lost 8 bases, with 12 bases spanning the gap. Germline CDR1 is SGHKS and CDR2 is YYEKEE (reference sequence). The CDR3 spans 13 residues.